The next 26 T cell receptor beta chains were all read from a single sample in a study of T cell responses to AZD1222 COVID-19 vaccine. Here immunoSEQ multiplex PCR was the method, and the copy in TCRdb shows in-frame clones only, minus some. This sample has approximately 50,000 clones, with 86% found just once. The source material was peripheral blood, sampled 28 days after the second AZD1222 dose. These receptors came from an adult who received the AZD1222 COVID-19 vaccine.

The chain links TRBV7-2 to TRBJ2-1, with 8 bases identical to TRBD1. The V gene's germline CDR1 is SGHTA and CDR2 FQGNSA. The J segment lost 7 bases and the V segment lost 3 bases, leaving 2 bases of the junction unmatched. The CDR3 runs 13 residues. DNA of the CDR3: TGTGCCAGCAGCTTGGGACAGGCGAATGAGCAGTTCTTC. Translated, it gives CASSLGQANEQFF.

This chain connects TRBV28 to TRBJ2-3; D may be TRBD2 (6 bases). This CDR3 has 16 amino acids. The V gene's germline CDR1 is MDHEN and CDR2 SYDVKM. V gave up 3 bases and J gave up 2 bases, with 15 bases separating them. CDR3 sequence: CASSLTGETFTDTQYF. The DNA of the CDR3 is TGTGCCAGCAGTTTGACGGGGGAGACATTCACAGATACGCAGTATTTT. The full variable domain, its missing parts supplied by reference TRBV28 and TRBJ2-3, is DVKVTQSSRYLVKRTGEKVFLECVQDMDHENMFWYRQDPGLGLRLIYFSYDVKMKEKGDIPEGYSVSREKKERFSLILESASTNQTSMYLCASSLTGETFTDTQYFGPGTRLTVL.

The chain has TRBV16 and TRBJ2-7; tentative D call: TRBD2 (5 bases). Germline V gene lookup returns CDR1 KGHSY and CDR2 FQNENV. Trimming removed 4 bases from V and 4 bases from J, with 8 bases in between. CDR3 size: 12 residues. The DNA of the CDR3 is TGTGCCAGCAGCCTTGGGAGTTACGAGCAGTACTTC. Translating gives CASSLGSYEQYF.

The genes are TRBV2 and TRBJ1-2; D may be TRBD1 (5 bases). This CDR3 is 13 amino acids long. CDR1 is SNHLY, CDR2 FYNNEI, per germline. Trimming removed 7 bases at V and 6 bases at J, with 15 bases between. CDR3: CASTRPPGHGYTF. The CDR3 DNA reads TGTGCCAGCACCCGACCTCCGGGGCATGGCTACACCTTC. Together with reference TRBV2 and TRBJ1-2, the CDR3 gives the full variable domain: EPEVTQTPSHQVTQMGQEVILRCVPISNHLYFYWYRQILGQKVEFLVSFYNNEISEKSEIFDDQFSVERPDGSNFTLKIRSTKLEDSAMYFCASTRPPGHGYTFGSGTRLTVV.

The genes are TRBV5-1 and TRBJ2-5, with 12 bases that match TRBD2. CDR1 SGHRS and CDR2 YFSETQ come from the germline V gene. The ends lost 1 base at V and 5 bases at J; junction bases unmatched: 0. The CDR3 has 14 amino acids. The CDR3 sequence is CASSLTSGGETQYF. CDR3 coding DNA: TGCGCCAGCAGCTTGACTAGCGGGGGGGAGACCCAGTACTTC.

This chain connects TRBV4-1 to TRBJ2-1, with 7 bases matching TRBD2. This CDR3 spans 16 amino acids. V lost 5 bases to trimming and J lost 8 bases; unmatched junction nucleotides: 15. Germline-derived CDR1 and CDR2 are MGHRA and YSYEKL. CDR3 nucleotide sequence: TGCGCCAGCAGCTCGGGGGGTAGCGTGAATATCCATGAGCAGTTCTTC. Amino acid sequence: CASSSGGSVNIHEQFF.

This chain joins TRBV28 and TRBJ2-2, with D perhaps TRBD1 or TRBD2 (5 bases each). The germline CDR1 and CDR2 sequences are MDHEN and SYDVKM. The V and J ends lost 6 bases and 8 bases respectively, with 22 bases between them. This CDR3 has 16 amino acids. DNA for the CDR3: TGTGCCAGCAGCCCCCCCGGACACCCCGGCGGGGGGGAGCTGTTTTTT. Translation gives CASSPPGHPGGGELFF.

This clone was observed once. The V call is TRBV4-3, the J call TRBJ1-4; 8 bases fit TRBD1. Trimming at V came to 0 bases and at J to 8 bases, leaving 11 bases not matched to a gene. The CDR3 is made up of 17 amino acids. Germline CDR1 reads LGHNA; CDR2 reads YSLEER. CDR3 protein: CASSQDFGTGSSEKLFF. In DNA, the CDR3 is TGCGCCAGCAGCCAAGATTTCGGGACAGGCTCCAGCGAAAAACTGTTTTTT.

The CDR3 region has the DNA TGTGCCAGCAGTTTACAGGGGGTAGAGACCCAGTACTTC. It specifies CASSLQGVETQYF. V usage is TRBV27 and J usage is TRBJ2-5; TRBD1 matches at 7 bases. Losses at the gene ends were 2 bases for V and 4 bases for J; bases not matched to a gene: 1. The germline V gene encodes CDR1 MNHEY and CDR2 SMNVEV (reference sequence). This CDR3 has 13 amino acids.

The V call is TRBV5-1, the J call TRBJ1-1; D is ambiguous. The CDR3 totals 13 residues. Germline V gene lookup returns CDR1 SGHRS and CDR2 YFSETQ. V was trimmed by 5 bases and J by 5 bases, leaving 13 bases between them. Here the CDR3 reads CASRSPGETEAFF. The CDR3 nucleotides are TGCGCCAGCAGGTCTCCGGGAGAGACTGAAGCTTTCTTT.

In this sample, this clone turned up once. The chain recombines TRBV28 with TRBJ2-7; 9 bases map to TRBD1. CDR1 is MDHEN, CDR2 SYDVKM, per germline. Trimming removed 7 bases from V and 3 bases from J; junction bases left unmatched: 10. This CDR3 has 15 residues. The CDR3 spells CASISSGTGLYEQYF. Written as DNA, the CDR3 is TGTGCCAGCATAAGTTCCGGGACAGGGCTCTACGAGCAGTACTTC.

This clone occurred once. This chain links TRBV5-1 with TRBJ2-7; 8 positions match TRBD1. The V gene end was trimmed by 3 bases and the J gene end by 3 bases; junction bases not matched to a gene: 2. The CDR3 totals 13 residues. Looked up from germline, CDR1 is SGHRS and CDR2 is YFSETQ. This CDR3 is CASSSGTGYEQYF. CDR3 sequence (DNA): TGCGCCAGCAGCTCCGGGACAGGCTACGAGCAGTACTTC. The full variable domain, completed using reference TRBV5-1 and TRBJ2-7, is KAGVTQTPRYLIKTRGQQVTLSCSPISGHRSVSWYQQTPGQGLQFLFEYFSETQRNKGNFPGRFSGRQFSNSRSEMNVSTLELGDSALYLCASSSGTGYEQYFGPGTRLTVT.

The chain couples TRBV19 to TRBJ1-6; TRBD1 might be the D (5 bases). This CDR3 has 15 residues. The V gene lost 1 base and the J gene lost 7 bases, with 11 bases spanning the gap. In germline, CDR1 is LNHDA, CDR2 SQIVND (reference sequence). This chain's CDR3 is CASSIARGRNSPLHF. The CDR3 coding sequence is TGTGCCAGTAGTATAGCGAGGGGACGGAATTCACCCCTCCACTTT.

The chain combines TRBV15 with TRBJ2-1, with 9 bases lining up with TRBD2. CDR3 length equals 15 residues. Germline trimming cut 1 base from V and 6 bases from J; bases unmatched to any gene: 4. Germline values: CDR1 LNHNV, CDR2 YYDKDF (reference sequence). As DNA, the CDR3 is TGTGCCACCAGCAGAGCCGGCGGGGGGGCCAATGAGCAGTTCTTC. This translates into CATSRAGGGANEQFF.

The genes are TRBV5-5 and TRBJ1-5; D is ambiguous. The V gene lost 0 bases and the J gene lost 4 bases, with 11 bases spanning the gap. The CDR3 totals 15 residues. CDR1 and CDR2 (germline): SGHKS, YYEKEE (reference sequence). The CDR3 is CASSLGQVENQPQHF. CDR3 bases: TGTGCCAGCAGCTTGGGCCAGGTCGAGAATCAGCCCCAGCATTTT. The full variable domain, with the rest looked up from reference TRBV5-5 and TRBJ1-5, is DAGVTQSPTHLIKTRGQQVTLRCSPISGHKSVSWYQQVLGQGPQFIFQYYEKEERGRGNFPDRFSARQFPNYSSELNVNALLLGDSALYLCASSLGQVENQPQHFGDGTRLSIL.

The V call is TRBV15, the J call TRBJ1-5; TRBD1 is a possible D gene (5 bases). V was cut by 1 base and J by 4 bases, with 11 bases left in between. There are 15 residues in the CDR3. CDR1 and CDR2 (germline): LNHNV, YYDKDF (reference sequence). The CDR3 nucleotides are TGTGCCACCAGCAGAGGACAGCGGCATAATCAGCCCCAGCATTTT. Protein product: CATSRGQRHNQPQHF.

This CDR3 reads CASSLRDSLTDTQYF. CDR3 bases: TGTGCCAGCAGCTTACGGGACAGCCTCACAGATACGCAGTATTTT. The chain carries TRBV11-1 and TRBJ2-3; TRBD1 matches at 7 bases. Germline CDR1 SGHAT, CDR2 FQDESV (reference sequence). The CDR3 sequence is 15 residues long. Trimming at V came to 2 bases and at J to 2 bases, leaving 4 bases not matched to a gene.

CDR3 sequence: CASKIRQGRQETQYF. The CDR3 nucleotides read TGTGCCAGCAAGATCAGACAGGGTCGACAAGAGACCCAGTACTTC. V and J are TRBV6-5 and TRBJ2-5, with 7 bases that match TRBD1. Germline V gene data show CDR1 as MNHEY and CDR2 as SVGAGI. The CDR3 contains 15 residues. The ends lost 7 bases at V and 2 bases at J; junction bases unmatched: 10.

This clone occurred once. The gene calls are TRBV6-5 and TRBJ2-1; TRBD1 matches 11 bases. Germline CDR1 MNHEY, CDR2 SVGAGI. The CDR3 is 14 amino acids. V trimming: 7 bases; J trimming: 6 bases; junction bases outside the gene matches: 5. CDR3 sequence: CASIRGQGGNEQFF. The DNA for the CDR3 is TGTGCCAGCATACGGGGACAGGGGGGCAATGAGCAGTTCTTC.

The genes are TRBV11-1 and TRBJ2-5; D gene uncertain. The CDR3 has 16 residues. Germline V gene sequence: CDR1 SGHAT, CDR2 FQDESV (reference sequence). V was cut by 1 base and J by 3 bases, with 15 bases left in between. CDR3 amino acids: CASSLDQVRREETQYF. The CDR3 region has the DNA TGTGCCAGCAGCTTAGATCAGGTTCGGAGAGAAGAGACCCAGTACTTC. Variable domain in full (rest from reference TRBV11-1 and TRBJ2-5): EAEVAQSPRYKITEKSQAVAFWCDPISGHATLYWYRQILGQGPELLVQFQDESVVDDSQLPKDRFSAERLKGVDSTLKIQPAELGDSAMYLCASSLDQVRREETQYFGPGTRLLVL.

CDR3 in amino acids: CASSIGGSYNEQFF. The CDR3 DNA sequence: TGTGCCAGCAGCATTGGAGGCTCCTACAATGAGCAGTTCTTC. The chain uses TRBV7-3 and TRBJ2-1, with a tentative D call TRBD2 (5 bases). Germline CDR1 SGHTA, CDR2 FQGTGA. Trimming pared 5 bases from V and 0 bases from J, leaving 8 bases between. The CDR3 is 14 amino acids.

The chain combines TRBV4-1 with TRBJ1-2, with TRBD1 as a possible D gene (6 bases). Germline V gene data show CDR1 as MGHRA and CDR2 as YSYEKL. CDR3 length: 14 residues. The V end lost 2 bases, the J end lost 8 bases, and 15 bases lay between the germline ends. CDR3 in amino acids: CASSQLGGAYGYTF. In DNA, the CDR3 is TGCGCCAGCAGCCAACTTGGGGGCGCGTACGGCTACACCTTC.

The rearrangement links TRBV27 to TRBJ2-4, with TRBD1 matching 8 bases. Germline assignment: CDR1 MNHEY and CDR2 SMNVEV (reference sequence). CDR3 length: 16 residues. The V segment lost 5 bases and the J segment 0 bases; nucleotides outside the gene matches: 6. The CDR3 region is CASSPGQGRAKNIQYF. The CDR3 DNA is TGTGCCAGCAGTCCAGGACAGGGACGAGCCAAAAACATTCAGTACTTC.

The chain carries TRBV7-2 and TRBJ2-1, with D tentatively TRBD1 (6 bases). Germline V CDR1 and CDR2: SGHTA, FQGNSA. Trimming took 1 base from V and 0 from J, leaving 7 bases between them. This CDR3 spans 15 amino acids. In DNA, the CDR3 is TGTGCCAGCAGCTTAGTGACAGGCTCCTACAATGAGCAGTTCTTC. This gives the protein CASSLVTGSYNEQFF.

In DNA form, the CDR3 reads TGTGCCAGTCGGGCCGGCGGGCATCAGCCCCAGCATTTT. It specifies CASRAGGHQPQHF. The chain links TRBV19 to TRBJ1-5; D uncertain. Germline V lookup: CDR1 LNHDA, CDR2 SQIVND (reference sequence). The V and J ends lost 8 bases and 5 bases respectively, with 13 bases between them. The length of the CDR3 is 13 residues.

The gene calls are TRBV7-6 and TRBJ2-1; D may be TRBD2 (6 bases). Per germline, CDR1 SGHVS and CDR2 FNYEAQ. Trimming cost V 2 bases and J 6 bases, with 20 bases left between them. This CDR3 has 17 residues. This CDR3 is CASSLLNRQRAGNEQFF. The DNA of the CDR3 is TGTGCCAGCAGCTTATTGAATAGACAGCGGGCCGGCAATGAGCAGTTCTTC.